The rows below give T cell receptor beta chains drawn from one sample of a study of human T cells and chemical hapten exposure. MiXCR was run by TCRdb on the RACE reads, yielding one entry per CDR3 protein. The sample yields under 95,000 distinct CDR3 sequences, 8.5% to 9% seen once. Sequenced input: whole blood. Source of these receptors: a female donor in good health. Some clones in this sample may be carry-over from other donors' samples. The CDR3 runs from the conserved cysteine through the conserved F or W. Fields, in order: J gene, D gene, CDR3 length, V gene, clone size, CDR3 protein, CDR3 DNA. The D gene is left open where the match is weak. Only some rows state a clone size, as once, few, many or a class for expanded clones.

>TRBJ1-1|TRBD1|14|TRBV2|.
CASSGGTGGTEAFF
TGTGCCAGCAGTGGAGGGACAGGGGGAACTGAAGCTTTCTTT
>TRBJ2-6|.|14|TRBV14|few
CASSHFSGANVLTF
TGTGCCAGCAGCCACTTCTCTGGGGCCAACGTCCTGACTTTC
>TRBJ2-1|TRBD2|17|TRBV6-2/TRBV6-3|.
CASTTHGSSGRINEQFF
TGTGCCAGCACAACGCACGGATCTAGCGGGAGGATCAATGAGCAGTTCTTC
>TRBJ2-7|TRBD1|15|TRBV30|.
CACFTGDRGNYEQYF
TGTGCCTGTTTTACGGGAGACAGGGGCAATTACGAGCAGTACTTC
>TRBJ2-7|.|18|TRBV3-2|.
CASSQDVQGKTTLYEQYF
TGTGCCAGCAGCCAAGATGTACAGGGTAAAACTACCCTCTACGAGCAGTACTTC
>TRBJ2-4|TRBD1|13|TRBV20-1|few
CSARATGPHIQYF
TGCAGTGCTAGAGCGACAGGGCCACACATTCAGTACTTC
>TRBJ2-5|TRBD1|15|TRBV27|.
CASSLGPGGSETQYF
TGTGCCAGCAGTTTAGGTCCAGGGGGCTCGGAGACCCAGTACTTC
>TRBJ2-1|TRBD1|14|TRBV20-1|.
CSTPRDRFYNEQFF
TGCAGTACCCCTCGGGACAGATTTTACAATGAGCAGTTCTTC
>TRBJ1-5|.|15|TRBV2|few
CASSEGQRSNQPQHF
TGTGCCAGCAGTGAAGGACAGCGTAGCAATCAGCCCCAGCATTTT
>TRBJ2-3|TRBD2|16|TRBV4-3|.
CASSQGKGGSTDTQYF
TGCGCCAGCAGCCAAGGAAAGGGCGGGAGTACAGATACGCAGTATTTT
>TRBJ2-1|.|16|TRBV21-1|few
CASKPGLAGVRDEQFF
TGTGCCAGTAAACCGGGACTAGCGGGAGTGAGGGATGAGCAGTTCTTC
>TRBJ2-7|TRBD1|14|TRBV10-3|few
CAIKETGDRYEQYF
TGTGCCATCAAAGAGACAGGGGACCGCTACGAGCAGTACTTC
>TRBJ2-5|TRBD1|15|TRBV11-2|.
CASSLIGTDQETQYF
TGTGCCAGCAGCTTGATCGGGACAGACCAAGAGACCCAGTACTTC
>TRBJ1-3|.|12|TRBV20-1|few
CSATGFGNTIYF
TGCAGTGCAACAGGGTTTGGAAACACCATATATTTT
>TRBJ1-1|.|14|TRBV3-1|many
CASSQPGRDTEAFF
TGTGCCAGCAGCCAGCCGGGTAGGGACACTGAAGCTTTCTTT
>TRBJ1-1|TRBD1|13|TRBV20-1|many
CSARNRQGTEAFF
TGCAGTGCTCGGAACAGACAGGGCACTGAAGCTTTCTTT
>TRBJ1-5|.|15|TRBV7-9|.
CASSASGAENQPQHF
TGTGCCAGCAGCGCCTCAGGGGCCGAAAATCAGCCCCAGCATTTT
>TRBJ2-4|.|15|TRBV28|few
CASSSGQLAKNIQYF
TGTGCCAGCAGCTCCGGACAGCTAGCCAAAAACATTCAGTACTTC
>TRBJ1-4|.|14|TRBV29-1|many
CSVRRGEANEKLFF
TGCAGCGTCAGACGGGGAGAGGCTAATGAAAAACTGTTTTTT
>TRBJ1-2|.|17|TRBV4-1|few
CASSQGPFGSGNYGYTF
TGCGCCAGCAGCCAAGGTCCTTTCGGGTCAGGGAACTATGGCTACACCTTC
>TRBJ1-4|.|15|TRBV12-3/TRBV12-4|few
CASTSPTGINEKLFF
TGTGCCAGCACCTCACCTACCGGGATTAATGAAAAACTGTTTTTT
>TRBJ2-1|TRBD2|16|TRBV20-1|.
CSVSPPGGRALDEQFF
TGCAGTGTATCCCCACCTGGCGGGAGGGCCCTCGATGAGCAGTTCTTC
>TRBJ1-2|.|13|TRBV11-3|many
CASSLGATYGYTF
TGTGCCAGCAGCTTAGGGGCTACCTATGGCTACACCTTC
>TRBJ1-1|.|11|TRBV2|.
CASSSNREAFF
TGTGCCAGCAGTTCAAATCGTGAAGCTTTCTTT
>TRBJ1-2|.|11|TRBV30|once
CVWSQTRGPTF
TGTGTCTGGAGCCAAACCAGGGGCCCCACCTTC
>TRBJ2-7|.|13|TRBV27|.
CASSFGYSYEQYF
TGTGCCAGCAGTTTTGGCTACTCCTACGAGCAGTACTTC
>TRBJ2-1|TRBD2|14|TRBV2|.
CASQWTSGSNEQFF
TGTGCCAGTCAGTGGACTAGCGGGAGTAATGAGCAGTTCTTC